The clone carrying this TCR beta chain was counted ten times or more. CDR1 and CDR2 (germline): SGHTA, FQGNSA. V shed 1 base and J shed 4 bases, with 11 bases lying between them. The CDR3 is 14 residues long. The data are from a study of T cells after yellow fever vaccination. The 5'RACE template-switching step produced TCR cDNA and added a universal primer site and UMIs. TCRdb itself ran the 5' RACE reads through MiXCR, one entry per CDR3 protein. The sample consists of tens of thousands of distinct CDR3 sequences, roughly 7.4% of them appearing once. The sequence was collected from a man under 40 who received the YFV17D yellow fever vaccine. Sequencing was performed on CD8+ T cells sorted from PBMCs, taken 15 days after the yellow fever booster vaccination. The chain employs TRBV7-2 and TRBJ2-7, with D hard to call. The CDR3 DNA reads as TGTGCCAGCAGCTTAGAGGCCGATTTTTACGAGCAGTACTTC. It yields the protein CASSLEADFYEQYF.